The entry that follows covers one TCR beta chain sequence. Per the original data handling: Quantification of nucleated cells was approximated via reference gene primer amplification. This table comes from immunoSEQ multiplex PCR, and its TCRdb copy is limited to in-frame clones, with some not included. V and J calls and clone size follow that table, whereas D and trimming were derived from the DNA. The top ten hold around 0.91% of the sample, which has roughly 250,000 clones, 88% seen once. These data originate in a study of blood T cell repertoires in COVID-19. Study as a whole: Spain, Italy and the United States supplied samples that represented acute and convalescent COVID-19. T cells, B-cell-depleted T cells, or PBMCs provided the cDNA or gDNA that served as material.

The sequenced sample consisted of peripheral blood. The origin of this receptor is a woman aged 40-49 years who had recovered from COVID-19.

The chain's CDR3 is CASSPPTGTLYGYTF. For the CDR3, the DNA is TGTGCCAGTAGTCCGCCGACAGGGACGCTCTATGGCTACACCTTC. The chain employs TRBV19 and TRBJ1-2; 7 bases line up with TRBD1. The CDR3 is 15 amino acids. The germline V gene has CDR1 LNHDA and CDR2 SQIVND (reference sequence). V gave up 5 bases and J gave up 4 bases; unmatched junction bases: 10.